This T cell receptor (beta chain) is from a study of blood T cell repertoires in COVID-19. Whole-study context: Spain, Italy and the United States supplied samples that represented acute and convalescent COVID-19. T cells, B-cell-depleted T cells, or PBMCs provided the cDNA or gDNA that served as material.

The CDR3 is made up of 13 amino acids. Germline V gene lookup returns CDR1 SGDLS and CDR2 YYNGEE. Trimming took 2 bases from V and 7 from J, leaving 12 bases between them. Original processing notes: Reference gene primers were amplified, and this amplification served to estimate nucleated cell counts. The assay was immunoSEQ multiplex PCR, and TCRdb's table has in-frame clones only and misses some. D and trimming were read from the DNA, whereas the V and J calls and clone size are those reported in that table. Of approximately 140,000 clones listed, approximately 84% were seen once; the top ten hold roughly 15%.

Input material: peripheral blood. The TCR comes from a woman of 80 years or more with acute or convalescent COVID-19. The chain has TRBV9 and TRBJ1-2; D possibly corresponds to TRBD1 (6 bases). CDR3 nucleotides: TGTGCCAGCAGCGTGGGGGGGGCAGCTGGCTACACCTTC. It specifies CASSVGGAAGYTF. The variable domain in full, completed from reference TRBV9 and TRBJ1-2, reads DSGVTQTPKHLITATGQRVTLRCSPRSGDLSVYWYQQSLDQGLQFLIQYYNGEERAKGNILERFSAQQFPDLHSELNLSSLELGDSALYFCASSVGGAAGYTFGSGTRLTVV.